These 26 T cell receptor beta chains were all obtained from the same sample, sequenced in a study of CD4 and CD8 cells across lung adenocarcinoma regions. TCRdb reanalysed the PCR reads using MiXCR and keeps one entry per CDR3 protein. The data contain around 20,000 distinct CDR3 sequences, roughly 54% of them seen just once; the ten biggest clones take up around a quarter. Sequencing was carried out using CD8+ T cells from the center of a lung tumor. Receptors originate from a female donor with lung adenocarcinoma. The CD4 and CD8 labels of this study may be unreliable.

This rearrangement joins TRBV10-2 to TRBJ2-3; D remains unclear. Germline assignment: CDR1 WSHSY and CDR2 SAAADI. This CDR3 comprises 14 residues. Trimming took off 11 bases at V and 4 bases at J, with 19 bases between the two ends. The CDR3 DNA is TGCGCCGGCAAGGGCCGGCAAGACCCAGATACGCAGTATTTT. It specifies CAGKGRQDPDTQYF.

This chain links TRBV7-2 with TRBJ1-6; perhaps TRBD1 as D (6 bases). The CDR3 is 15 residues long. The germline V gene encodes CDR1 SGHTA and CDR2 FQGNSA. V lost 10 bases to trimming and J lost 8 bases, with 21 bases between them. CDR3: CAIPQRQAGDSPLHF. DNA for the CDR3: TGTGCCATCCCACAGAGACAGGCTGGGGATTCACCCCTCCACTTT.

This clonotype appeared many times. The chain uses TRBV25-1 and TRBJ2-1; D perhaps matches TRBD1 (6 bases). The J call is in doubt because the DNA end fits TRBJ2-7 better. The CDR3 spans 14 residues. The V gene's germline CDR1 is MGHDK and CDR2 SYGVNS. CDR3 region: CASRGDMSGYEQYF. The CDR3 DNA sequence: TGTGCCAGCAGGGGGGACATGTCGGGCTACGAGCAGTACTTC.

This clonotype was picked up a small number of times. The chain employs TRBV6-1 and TRBJ1-3; 8 bases are a match to TRBD1. The trim removed 8 bases at V and 4 bases at J, leaving 4 bases unmatched. Per the germline V gene, CDR1 is MNHNS and CDR2 is SASEGT. The length of the CDR3 is 13 residues. The CDR3 protein is CASSDRGGNTIYF. The CDR3 DNA reads as TGTGCCAGCTCCGACAGGGGAGGAAACACCATATATTTT.

With respect to this clonotype: A junction boundary mismatches the germline segment, possibly from a read error. V and J are TRBV10-3 and TRBJ2-1; 9 bases are a match to TRBD1. The J call may be wrong; the DNA end is better matched by TRBJ2-5. The CDR3 sequence is 14 residues long. The germline V gene encodes CDR1 ENHRY and CDR2 SYGVKD. CDR3 DNA sequence: TGTGCCATCGGAACAGGGGGCACCAAAGAGATCCAGTACTTC. It specifies CAIGTGGTKEIQYF.

The genes are TRBV4-2 and TRBJ2-2; D not certain. Trimming removed 3 bases from V and 16 bases from J, with 21 bases in between. Germline V CDR1 and CDR2: LGHNA, YNFKEQ. This CDR3 is built from 14 residues. This chain's CDR3 is CASSQDVSTEAQFF. As DNA, the CDR3 is TGTGCCAGCAGCCAGGATGTAAGCACCGAGGCGCAGTTTTTT.

The CDR3 reads CASSRTRTGQETQYF. The CDR3, as DNA: TGTGCCAGCAGCCGAACCCGGACAGGGCAAGAGACCCAGTACTTC. The genes are TRBV6-1 and TRBJ2-5; 8 bases fit TRBD1. Losses at the gene ends were 6 bases for V and 2 bases for J; bases not matched to a gene: 8. Germline loops: CDR1 MNHNS, CDR2 SASEGT. CDR3 length: 15 amino acids.

J is TRBJ2-3 and V is TRBV6-5; no definite D call. Germline V gene lookup returns CDR1 MNHEY and CDR2 SVGAGI. V shed 0 bases and J shed 3 bases, with 13 bases lying between them. This CDR3 comprises 16 residues. The DNA of the CDR3 is TGTGCCAGCAGTTACTCTGGGCGCCTAGGGACAGATACGCAGTATTTT. Translation gives CASSYSGRLGTDTQYF.

The CDR3 sequence is CASSEWRGSGTDNEQFF. CDR3 coding DNA: TGTGCCAGCAGTGAATGGAGGGGTAGCGGGACAGACAATGAGCAGTTCTTC. The chain employs TRBV25-1 and TRBJ2-1, with D possibly TRBD2 on 8 matching bases. CDR1 and CDR2 (germline): MGHDK, SYGVNS. The CDR3 is made up of 17 amino acids. Trimming took off 1 base at V and 5 bases at J, with 18 bases between the two ends.

The V and J genes are TRBV28 and TRBJ2-3, with a tentative D call TRBD2 (6 bases). The V and J ends lost 6 bases and 5 bases respectively, with 15 bases between them. This CDR3 is 14 amino acids long. The germline V gene encodes CDR1 MDHEN and CDR2 SYDVKM. The chain's CDR3 is CASRTRGTGDTQYF. CDR3 sequence (DNA): TGTGCCAGCAGAACCCGGGGGACCGGAGATACGCAGTATTTT.

Points on this clonotype: At one end the junction does not follow the germline gene, possibly because of a read error. The chain employs TRBV6-2 or TRBV6-3 and TRBJ2-3; 7 bases are a match to TRBD2. CDR1 and CDR2 (germline): MNHEY, SVGEGT. The CDR3 is 15 residues long. CDR3 bases: TGTGCCAGCCGCCCGGGGGGAGGGAACACAGATACGCAGTATTTC. This codes for CASRPGGGNTDTQYF.

The sample holds many counts of this clonotype. This rearrangement joins TRBV7-2 to TRBJ2-3; 11 nucleotides line up with TRBD2. Germline V lookup: CDR1 SGHTA, CDR2 FQGNSA. V gave up 5 bases and J gave up 3 bases; unmatched junction bases: 10. The CDR3 spans 17 residues. The chain's CDR3 is CASSPTHLAGGTDTQYF. Here the CDR3 DNA reads TGTGCCAGCAGCCCGACGCACCTAGCGGGAGGTACAGATACGCAGTATTTT.

This clonotype was observed many times. V is TRBV7-2 and J is TRBJ2-1; D is possibly TRBD1 or TRBD2 (6 bases each). V lost 8 bases to trimming and J lost 4 bases, with 15 bases between them. Per germline, CDR1 SGHTA and CDR2 FQGNSA. CDR3 length: 14 amino acids. The CDR3 sequence is CASRPGGPYNEQFF. The CDR3 bases are TGTGCCAGCCGCCCTGGGGGGCCGTACAATGAGCAGTTCTTC.

This clonotype occurred a few times. J is TRBJ2-1 and V is TRBV12-3 or TRBV12-4; 7 bases fit TRBD2. The V segment lost 3 bases and the J segment 4 bases; nucleotides outside the gene matches: 6. This CDR3 has 15 amino acids. The CDR3, as DNA: TGTGCCAGCAGTTTGCCACTAGCGAGTTACAATGAGCAGTTCTTC. Protein sequence: CASSLPLASYNEQFF.

J is TRBJ2-2 and V is TRBV27, with TRBD2 identical over 11 bases. The J call is doubtful: the DNA matches TRBJ2-3 better. The CDR3 loop spans 17 amino acids. The germline V gene encodes CDR1 MNHEY and CDR2 SMNVEV (reference sequence). The CDR3 region has the DNA TGTGCCACCCGGCGGGGACTAGCGGCGGCGAACACCGAGACGCAGTATTTT. It specifies CATRRGLAAANTETQYF.

At least ten counts were recorded for this clonotype. V and J are TRBV20-1 and TRBJ2-3; 8 bases agree with TRBD2. This CDR3 contains 15 residues. V lost 1 base to trimming and J lost 2 bases; unmatched junction nucleotides: 5. Germline loops: CDR1 DFQATT, CDR2 SNEGSKA (reference sequence). The CDR3 coding sequence is TGCAGTGCTAGAGCGGATAGCGGGGTCACAGATACGCAGTATTTT. Amino acids: CSARADSGVTDTQYF.

This clonotype has ten or more counts. The gene calls are TRBV6-1 and TRBJ2-1; TRBD1 aligns across 12 bases. The length of the CDR3 is 14 residues. Looked up from germline, CDR1 is MNHNS and CDR2 is SASEGT. V was clipped by 6 bases and J by 8 bases; unmatched bases: 5. CDR3 protein: CASRGQGARDEQFF. In DNA form, the CDR3 reads TGTGCCAGCAGGGGACAGGGGGCGCGGGATGAGCAGTTCTTC.

This clonotype was observed at least ten times. This sequence joins TRBV6-1 and TRBJ2-3, with 9 nucleotides matching TRBD2. The CDR3 spans 16 residues. Germline V gene sequence: CDR1 MNHNS, CDR2 SASEGT. V lost 6 bases, J lost 3 bases, and 10 bases stayed unmatched. The DNA for the CDR3 is TGTGCCAGCAGGGGGGGGCGGGAGGGGATAACAGATACGCAGTATTTT. Its protein is CASRGGREGITDTQYF.

The CDR3 DNA is TGTGCCTGGTCACCTGAAGCTAACTATGGCTACACCTTC. Protein sequence: CAWSPEANYGYTF. The chain couples TRBV30 to TRBJ1-2; D uncertain. The germline V gene has CDR1 GTSNPN and CDR2 SVGIG (reference sequence). This CDR3 has 13 residues. Trimming took 5 bases from V and 0 from J, leaving 10 bases between them.

This clonotype was detected ten times or more. The gene calls are TRBV6-5 and TRBJ2-1; 12 bases match TRBD2. The V gene end was trimmed by 1 base and the J gene end by 7 bases; junction bases not matched to a gene: 5. The CDR3 has 16 amino acids. The germline V gene encodes CDR1 MNHEY and CDR2 SVGAGI. CDR3 amino acids: CASSYWGLAGSNEQFF. DNA for the CDR3: TGTGCCAGCAGTTACTGGGGACTAGCGGGCTCGAATGAGCAGTTCTTC.

Within the sample, this clonotype is medium-sized. V is TRBV6-1 and J is TRBJ2-7; D may be TRBD1 (6 bases). Per germline, CDR1 MNHNS and CDR2 SASEGT. The length of the CDR3 is 13 residues. Between the trimmed V and J ends, which lost 4 bases and 4 bases, there was a span of 11 bases. CDR3 loop: CASSVVQGYEQYV. The CDR3 nucleotides are TGTGCCAGCAGTGTAGTCCAGGGGTACGAGCAGTACGTC.

A word on this clonotype: The junction departs from the called germline gene at one end, perhaps through a read error. V and J are TRBV6-1 and TRBJ2-4; 8 bases are shared with TRBD1. CDR1 and CDR2 from the germline V gene are MNHNS and SASEGT. CDR3 length equals 14 residues. This chain's CDR3 is CATMGAGQENTQYF. In DNA form, the CDR3 reads TGTGCGACCATGGGGGCGGGACAGGAAAACACTCAGTACTTC.

As concerns this clonotype: One end of the junction varies from germline; a read error may be responsible. The chain recombines TRBV10-2 with TRBJ2-4; 7 bases are shared with TRBD1. The CDR3 contains 15 residues. The germline gives CDR1 WSHSY, CDR2 SAAADI. The CDR3 loop reads CARLLQGIGTDTQNF. The CDR3 DNA follows: TGCGCCAGATTGCTACAGGGGATCGGCACAGACACCCAGAATTTT.

This chain links TRBV6-1 with TRBJ2-7, with a tentative D call TRBD1 (6 bases). Trimming removed 7 bases at V and 5 bases at J, with 18 bases between. The CDR3 is made up of 14 amino acids. CDR1 is MNHNS, CDR2 SASEGT, per germline. The chain's CDR3 is CASTKTGLGDEQYF. CDR3 nucleotide sequence: TGTGCCAGCACCAAGACAGGCTTAGGGGACGAGCAGTACTTC.

The V gene is TRBV6-1, the J gene TRBJ2-2; the D call may be TRBD1 or TRBD2 (5 bases each). This CDR3 comprises 18 residues. V lost 0 bases and J 16 bases, leaving 30 bases between the germline ends. Germline CDR1 reads MNHNS; CDR2 reads SASEGT. CDR3 sequence reads: CASSEARIGAASTGAQFF. The CDR3 bases are TGTGCCAGCAGTGAAGCGCGCATCGGGGCAGCGAGCACCGGGGCGCAGTTTTTT.

This clonotype came up a few times. The chain recombines TRBV6-1 with TRBJ1-2; unclear D gene. CDR1 is MNHNS, CDR2 SASEGT, per germline. This CDR3 has 13 residues. Trimming left V 6 bases short and J 8 bases short, with 16 bases between. The CDR3 DNA is TGTGCCAGCAGCCCACGGCCTCGAGAGGGCTACACCTTC. This encodes CASSPRPREGYTF.